A selection of T cell receptor beta chains follows, all from one sample in a study of blood T cells in healthy people across ages. TCRdb itself ran the 5' RACE reads through MiXCR, one entry per CDR3 protein. The data show over 700,000 distinct CDR3 sequences, approximately 25% seen once. This sample was shared with a second study, whose subject was T cells of mothers and their children.

The specimen was blood. These receptors came from a boy between 10 and 17 years old in good health. CDR3s include the opening cysteine and the closing phenylalanine or tryptophan. Fields, in order: CDR3 length, J gene, V gene, D gene, clone size, CDR3 DNA, CDR3 protein. A D gene is named only where the DNA matches it firmly. Not every row has a clone size; where given, it reads once, few, many or a size class.

15,TRBJ2-5,TRBV12-3/TRBV12-4,TRBD1,few,TGTGCCAGCAGTCCCCAGGACAGGGACCGAGAGACCCAGTACTTC,CASSPQDRDRETQYF
12,TRBJ1-2,TRBV20-1,-,-,TGCAGTGCTAGAGTAGGGGACCTCGGCTACACCTTC,CSARVGDLGYTF
12,TRBJ2-7,TRBV6-2/TRBV6-3,-,-,TGTGCCAGCGGGGGGTCCCCCTACGAGCAGTACTTC,CASGGSPYEQYF
15,TRBJ2-3,TRBV7-3,-,-,TGTGCCAGCAGCCCAGAAGGGACGGTGGCAGATACGCAGTATTTT,CASSPEGTVADTQYF
17,TRBJ1-2,TRBV18,TRBD1,-,TGTGCCAGCTCACCACGACAGGGGGCCTGGGATGACTATGGCTACACCTTC,CASSPRQGAWDDYGYTF
18,TRBJ2-5,TRBV3-1,TRBD1,few,TGTGCCAGCAGCCAAGCGAAAGGGGGCACAAAGACTACGGAGACCCAGTACTTC,CASSQAKGGTKTTETQYF
13,TRBJ2-2,TRBV29-1,-,-,TGCAGCGTTGACAGGACGAACACCGGGGAGCTGTTTTTT,CSVDRTNTGELFF
14,TRBJ1-1,TRBV4-3,TRBD1,few,TGCGCCAGCAGCCTGATCAGGGGGTCCACTGAAGCTTTCTTT,CASSLIRGSTEAFF
14,TRBJ2-1,TRBV4-3,-,-,TGCGCCAGCAGCCAGTATACTAGAGGACCGGCGCAGTTCTTC,CASSQYTRGPAQFF
12,TRBJ2-7,TRBV20-1,-,few,TGCAGTGCTAGAGTCAGTACCTACGAGCAGTACTTC,CSARVSTYEQYF
15,TRBJ2-7,TRBV11-2,TRBD2,few,TGTGCCAGCAGCAACCCGGGACTAGCGGGAGTCGAGCAGTACTTC,CASSNPGLAGVEQYF
17,TRBJ2-3,TRBV7-9,-,-,TGTGCCAGCAGCAAAGGTCCCCAGCTTACTAGCACAGATACGCAGTATTTT,CASSKGPQLTSTDTQYF
15,TRBJ2-7,TRBV6-2/TRBV6-3,-,few,TGTGCCAGCAGTTACCCCTGGGGCGACCCCTACGAGCAGTACTTC,CASSYPWGDPYEQYF
16,TRBJ1-2,TRBV3-1,-,few,TGTGCCAACAGCCAAGATTTGGACCCCGGCGGGTATGGCTACACCTTC,CANSQDLDPGGYGYTF
14,TRBJ2-5,TRBV7-3,-,-,TGTGCCAGCAGCCCTGTGGGCGGGCGTGTGACCCAGTACTTC,CASSPVGGRVTQYF
13,TRBJ1-1,TRBV11-3,-,-,TGTGCCAGCAGCGTGGATGGGACCACTGAAGCTTTCTTT,CASSVDGTTEAFF
13,TRBJ2-7,TRBV7-9,-,few,TGTGCCAGCAGCTTACCCGGGGCGGCCGAGCAGTACTTC,CASSLPGAAEQYF
16,TRBJ1-5,TRBV6-1,-,-,TGTGCCAGCAGGCTGGGCTCGGGAGTGAGCAATCAGCCCCAGCATTTT,CASRLGSGVSNQPQHF
15,TRBJ2-3,TRBV12-3/TRBV12-4,-,-,TGTGCCAGCAGTTCACTAGTCTCTAGCACAGATACGCAGTATTTT,CASSSLVSSTDTQYF
12,TRBJ2-3,TRBV6-5,-,few,TGTGCCAGCGGGGAGAGCTCAGATACGCAGTATTTT,CASGESSDTQYF
15,TRBJ2-3,TRBV7-9,-,-,TGTGCCAGCAGCTCCTACACGGGACCCACAGATACGCAGTATTTT,CASSSYTGPTDTQYF
17,TRBJ2-1,TRBV12-3/TRBV12-4,TRBD2,-,TGTGCCAGCAGTCCAACCGATCTAGCGGGGGCCTACAATGAGCAGTTCTTC,CASSPTDLAGAYNEQFF
14,TRBJ2-1,TRBV12-5,TRBD2,-,TGTGCTAGTGGACCTAAAGGACTAGCGGGACGACAGTTCTTC,CASGPKGLAGRQFF
13,TRBJ2-3,TRBV29-1,-,-,TGCGGCATGCCCTCCCCTAACACAGATACGCAGTATTTT,CGMPSPNTDTQYF
16,TRBJ2-1,TRBV27,-,-,TGTGCCAGCAGGACTGGAGCAACGACTATTCTCAATGAGCAGTTCTTC,CASRTGATTILNEQFF
15,TRBJ2-1,TRBV4-2,-,few,TGTGCCAGCAGCCAAGACGATGGGGCAAACAATGAGCAGTTCTTC,CASSQDDGANNEQFF
17,TRBJ2-1,TRBV9,-,-,TGTGCCAGCAGCGTAGCTACGAGAGGACACTCCTACAATGAGCAGTTCTTC,CASSVATRGHSYNEQFF
13,TRBJ1-1,TRBV5-6,-,-,TGTGCCAGCAGCGTGGCTTTTCGCACTGAAGCTTTCTTT,CASSVAFRTEAFF
20,TRBJ2-3,TRBV28,TRBD2,-,TGTGCCAGCAGTTTCCTGATCGGGACTAGCGGGAGCATGGGGGCAGATACGCAGTATTTT,CASSFLIGTSGSMGADTQYF
12,TRBJ2-5,TRBV12-3/TRBV12-4,-,-,TGTGCCAGCACTGACTCCAGCGTAATGCGGTACTTC,CASTDSSVMRYF
12,TRBJ1-1,TRBV20-1,-,few,TGCAGTGCTATCGGCCATGACCTTGAAGCTTTCTTT,CSAIGHDLEAFF
12,TRBJ2-7,TRBV5-6,-,-,TGTGCCAGCACGGCAGGCTCCTACGAGCAGTACTTC,CASTAGSYEQYF
17,TRBJ2-1,TRBV7-8,TRBD2,few,TGTGCCAGCAGTCCCCGGCCTAGCGGGATCTCCTACAATGGGCAGTTCTTC,CASSPRPSGISYNGQFF
16,TRBJ1-5,TRBV10-1,-,-,TGCGCCAGCAGTGAGTCTGGGGGAGAGGGCAATCAGCCCCAGCATTTT,CASSESGGEGNQPQHF
15,TRBJ2-3,TRBV12-5,TRBD2,-,TGTGCTAGTGGCCTTGGACTAGCGGACACAGATACGCAGTATTTT,CASGLGLADTDTQYF
13,TRBJ2-3,TRBV4-3,-,many,TGCGCCAGCAGCCAAGATTTAGCGAGTACGCAGTATTTT,CASSQDLASTQYF
16,TRBJ2-5,TRBV4-1,TRBD2,-,TGCGCCAGCAGCCGGTGGGCTAGCGGGACCGGAGGGACCCAGTACTTC,CASSRWASGTGGTQYF
15,TRBJ2-5,TRBV15,-,-,TGTGCCACCAGCAGAGATCAAGGGGCGGAAGAGACCCAGTACTTC,CATSRDQGAEETQYF
15,TRBJ1-1,TRBV20-1,-,-,TGCAGTGCTAGCCCGCAGTGGGGGAGGAACACTGAAGCTTTCTTT,CSASPQWGRNTEAFF